This T cell receptor (beta chain) was sequenced in a study of cytomegalovirus exposure and HLA in healthy donors. Deletions cut 6 bases from V and 2 bases from J, with 14 bases between. Germline V CDR1 and CDR2: KGHSH, LQKENI. This CDR3 comprises 15 residues. The PCR had 60 Vbeta and 13 Jbeta primers. Clones were read by immunoSEQ multiplex PCR, and TCRdb kept only the in-frame ones, dropping some. The sample records over 150,000 clones, around 80% being singletons. The V and J genes are TRBV18 and TRBJ1-5; TRBD1 might be the D (5 bases). Sequencing was performed on PBMCs. This receptor was obtained from a woman aged 40 to 55 in good health and CMV-seronegative. CDR3 residues: CASSPSAGGNQPQHF. The CDR3 DNA is TGTGCCAGCTCCCCCTCCGCGGGGGGCAATCAGCCCCAGCATTTT.